This T cell receptor (beta chain) was found in a study of tumor-infiltrating lymphocytes in localized non-small cell lung cancer (dated by TCRdb to about 2021). Background on the whole study: The cohort covered several histologies, both smokers and never-smokers, and patients whose samples were collected after neoadjuvant chemotherapy. Resected tumor tissue and uninvolved lung tissue described as non-adjacent to the tumor were contributed by each patient, with both tissues obtained from the same patient. Alongside flow cytometry, multiplex immunofluorescence, RNA-seq, exome sequencing and proteomics, TCR sequencing was applied to the same patients as one of several integrated assays. In total, the ICON cohort was made up of 150 or so surgical patients who had localized non-small cell lung cancer and whose tumors were resected. A total of 45 to 60 patients were part of the paired comparison of immunoSEQ T-cell fraction between tumor and uninvolved lung. Points the paper makes about the study in general: Consistent with immunofluorescence CD3 counts, TCRbeta sequencing supported greater T cell infiltration in tumors than in uninvolved lung tissue. The TCR-derived T-cell fraction showed no difference between the flow cytometry-defined immunotypes IM1 (good prognosis) and IM2 (poor prognosis). Recurrence-free survival showed no association with tumor T-cell fraction measured by TCR sequencing (p = 0.61). Assay coverage varied across patients depending on available tissue quantity, so only a subset of the cohort had TCR sequencing. Different pieces of the same tissue were used for different assays, so technical variation could not be separated from intratumor heterogeneity.

A remark on this clone: No cognate antigen has been identified for it. Base-call qualities are not available, and no considerably larger clone is one nucleotide away.

CDR1 and CDR2 are read off the germline V gene (reference sequence) as MNHEY and SMNVEV. The CDR3 holds 13 amino acids from the cysteine to the phenylalanine. Only CDR3 DNA is held: 39 bases, read in frame from base 1. V is clipped by 4 bases and J by 3 bases, and the sequence between their germline boundaries is 10 bases long. Enrollment in ICON was initiated in April 2016, and the last patient was enrolled in 2018. A subcohort of roughly 71 patients provided fresh tumor and matched uninvolved tissue for in-depth immune analyses, with TCR sequencing among those analyses. DNA for TCR sequencing was isolated from bulk tissue, and no cell sorting was done. The T-cell fraction in tumor and uninvolved lung tissue was obtained from TCR sequencing using the immunoSEQ assay. As for how the authors treated the data: For survival analysis, patients were split into high (upper tertile) and low (lower two tertiles) T-cell fraction groups and compared by log-rank test. A signed-rank test was used to test differences in T-cell fraction between paired tumor and uninvolved lung samples. The clones in this table, taken by TCRdb from immuneACCESS, are in-frame only. Not every clone is retained; where verified, under half of the shortfall comes from an unresolved V gene, and the cause of the rest is unknown. V and J calls and clone size are given by that table; D and trimming were obtained from the DNA. The sample records roughly 5,800 clones, around 80% of which are singletons. The top ten constitute 9% to 10% of the sample.

The sequenced sample was lung tumor tissue. This sequence was found in a human donor with non-small cell lung cancer. The chain is made from TRBV27 and TRBJ2-7; 5 matching bases give a weak D call of TRBD1. CDR3 protein: CASSSVDSYEQYF. The DNA sequence is given as TGTGCCAGCAGTTCCGTAGACAGCTACGAGCAGTACTTC.